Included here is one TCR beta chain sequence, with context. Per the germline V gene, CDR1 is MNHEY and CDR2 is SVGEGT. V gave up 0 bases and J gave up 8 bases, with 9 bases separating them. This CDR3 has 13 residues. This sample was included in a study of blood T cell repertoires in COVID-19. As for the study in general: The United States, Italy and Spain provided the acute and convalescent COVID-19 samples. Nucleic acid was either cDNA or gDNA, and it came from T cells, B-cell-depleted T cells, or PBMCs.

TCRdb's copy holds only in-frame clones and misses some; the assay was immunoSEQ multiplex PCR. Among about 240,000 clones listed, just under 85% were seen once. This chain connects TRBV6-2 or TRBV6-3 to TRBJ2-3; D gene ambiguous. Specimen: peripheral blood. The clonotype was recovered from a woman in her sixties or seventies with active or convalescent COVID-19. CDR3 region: CASSYSQVGTQYF. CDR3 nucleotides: TGTGCCAGCAGTTACTCGCAGGTTGGTACGCAGTATTTT.